These T cell receptor beta chains were read from a single sample in a study of CXCR3-negative and CXCR3-positive naive CD8 T cells. TCRdb re-called the 5' RACE reads, yielding one record per CDR3 amino acid sequence without DNA. Its listing shows about 60,000 distinct CDR3 sequences. The sequencing input was naive CXCR3+ CD8+ T cells from blood. These receptor sequences come from a human donor in good health. Some clones in this sample may be carry-over from other donors' samples. Both conserved end residues are part of each CDR3. Fields, in order: J gene, V gene, CDR3 protein.

TRBJ2-5	TRBV28	CASRLDREETQYF
TRBJ2-7	TRBV9	CASSVGTSGDGTYEQYF
TRBJ2-1	TRBV11-3	CASSLGQGDEQFF
TRBJ2-1	TRBV7-9	CASSAQVNEQFF
TRBJ2-5	TRBV7-9	CASSPAGGETQYF
TRBJ2-3	TRBV10-3	CAISDLQGLSTDTQYF
TRBJ2-3	TRBV14	CASSQDRNGGATDTQYF
TRBJ2-5	TRBV28	CASSSGTGRETQYF
TRBJ2-3	TRBV7-2	CASSFSYTGFSTDTQYF
TRBJ2-3	TRBV5-6	CASRPGQVPDTQYF
TRBJ1-4	TRBV27	CASSQTGIGEKLFF
TRBJ2-1	TRBV7-9	CASSPRTGGTYNEQFF
TRBJ1-1	TRBV9	CASSVAGGLGEAFF
TRBJ1-2	TRBV25-1	CASRGTGPWDGYTF
TRBJ2-3	TRBV6-2/TRBV6-3	CASSHTTVTDTQYF
TRBJ2-7	TRBV7-9	CASRPGGVHEQYF
TRBJ2-1	TRBV29-1	CSVVKLYEQFF
TRBJ1-1	TRBV20-1	CSARDGENTEAFF
TRBJ2-1	TRBV6-6	CASSSEGARSEQFF
TRBJ2-3	TRBV5-6	CASSPEGRDTDTQYF
TRBJ2-7	TRBV7-9	CASSPGQLSYEQYF
TRBJ2-7	TRBV19	CASSIRQGEYEQYF
TRBJ2-2	TRBV7-9	CAVTLGTTNTGELFF
TRBJ1-1	TRBV7-3	CASSLIGLGDTEAFF
TRBJ2-1	TRBV7-9	CASSLVSWDNEQFF
TRBJ2-1	TRBV7-8	CASSPIGSSYNEQFF
TRBJ2-2	TRBV14	CASSPKTSGLDGELFF
TRBJ2-1	TRBV29-1	CSVEGRGPPREQFF
TRBJ1-1	TRBV4-3	CASSERGDAEAFF
TRBJ2-2	TRBV7-3	CTSSTGQGHTGELFF
TRBJ2-1	TRBV28	CASSLGIARDRLDNEQFF
TRBJ2-5	TRBV7-8	CASSSAPVRETQYF
TRBJ2-1	TRBV7-3	CASSSLGGALNNEQFF
TRBJ1-1	TRBV7-6	CASSTTDTEAFF
TRBJ1-6	TRBV10-2	CASKPETGGSPLHF
TRBJ1-1	TRBV2	CASSEGLATDTEAFF
TRBJ2-7	TRBV7-8	CASSLWQRDYEQYF
TRBJ2-7	TRBV27	CASSSGTYGVSYDEQYF
TRBJ2-3	TRBV5-4	CASSLDLAGARDTQYF
TRBJ2-7	TRBV7-9	CASSPRFHEQYF
TRBJ2-7	TRBV7-9	CASSLRLAGLYEQYF
TRBJ2-7	TRBV15	CATSREAVGLEQYF
TRBJ2-7	TRBV10-3	CAAGSGTGSYEQYF
TRBJ2-2	TRBV20-1	CSVPTSGPGGELFF
TRBJ2-1	TRBV28	CASSTFILASGGAYNEQFF
TRBJ2-3	TRBV27	CASSPPSRISTDTQYF
TRBJ1-5	TRBV3-1	CASSHTTPALGRGNQPQHF
TRBJ1-2	TRBV29-1	CSVEGGEGANYGYTF
TRBJ1-2	TRBV4-3	CASSQEEGAYGYTF
TRBJ2-1	TRBV20-1	CSARDPGLAGVGDEQFF
TRBJ1-3	TRBV7-2	CASSEGQGLFGNTIYF
TRBJ2-5	TRBV12-3/TRBV12-4	CASSGPLEQETQYF
TRBJ2-1	TRBV9	CASSVGGSYNEQFF
TRBJ2-5	TRBV11-2	CASSQAGEVGF